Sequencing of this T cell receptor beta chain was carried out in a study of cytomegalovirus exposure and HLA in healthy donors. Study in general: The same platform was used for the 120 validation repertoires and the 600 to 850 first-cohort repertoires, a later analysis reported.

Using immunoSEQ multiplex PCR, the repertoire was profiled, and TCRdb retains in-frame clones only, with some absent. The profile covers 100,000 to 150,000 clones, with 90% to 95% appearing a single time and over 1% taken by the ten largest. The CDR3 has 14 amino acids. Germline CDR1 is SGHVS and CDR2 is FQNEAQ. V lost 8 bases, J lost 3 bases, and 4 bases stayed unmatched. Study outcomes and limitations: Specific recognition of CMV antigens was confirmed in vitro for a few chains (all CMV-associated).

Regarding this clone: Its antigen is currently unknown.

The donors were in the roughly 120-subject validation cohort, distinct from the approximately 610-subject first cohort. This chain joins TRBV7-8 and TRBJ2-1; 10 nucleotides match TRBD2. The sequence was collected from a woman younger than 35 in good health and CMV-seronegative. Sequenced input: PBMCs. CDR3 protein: CASGLAAFYNEQFF. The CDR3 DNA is TGTGCCAGCGGACTAGCGGCCTTCTACAATGAGCAGTTCTTC. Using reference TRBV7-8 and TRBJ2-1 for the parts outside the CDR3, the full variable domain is GAGVSQSPRYKVAKRGQDVALRCDPISGHVSLFWYQQALGQGPEFLTYFQNEAQLDKSGLPSDRFFAERPEGSVSTLKIQRTQQEDSAVYLCASGLAAFYNEQFFGPGTRLTVL.